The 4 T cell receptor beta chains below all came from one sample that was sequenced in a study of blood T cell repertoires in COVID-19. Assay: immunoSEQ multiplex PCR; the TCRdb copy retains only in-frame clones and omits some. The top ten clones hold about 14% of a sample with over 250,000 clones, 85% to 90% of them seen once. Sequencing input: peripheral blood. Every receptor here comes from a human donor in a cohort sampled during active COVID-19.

CDR3 DNA sequence: TGTGCCAGCAGCCGAACCTATAACCACGAGCAGTACTTC. Translating it yields CASSRTYNHEQYF. This chain connects TRBV14 to TRBJ2-7; D unresolved. CDR1 is SGHDN, CDR2 FVKESK, per germline. The CDR3 has 13 amino acids. Trimming removed 4 bases at V and 5 bases at J, with 12 bases between.

The CDR3 is CASSDSSNQPQHF. The CDR3 DNA reads as TGTGCCAGCTCGGACAGTAGCAATCAGCCCCAGCATTTT. The V and J genes are TRBV18 and TRBJ1-5; tentative D call: TRBD1 (6 bases). The CDR3 is 13 amino acids. The V and J ends lost 6 bases and 0 bases respectively, with 6 bases between them. In germline, CDR1 is KGHSH, CDR2 LQKENI.

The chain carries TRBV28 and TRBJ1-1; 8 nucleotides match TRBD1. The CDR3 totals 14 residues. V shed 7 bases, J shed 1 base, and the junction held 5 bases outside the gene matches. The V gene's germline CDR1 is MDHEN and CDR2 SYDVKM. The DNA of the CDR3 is TGTGCCAGCAAGGGACAGGAACCGAACACTGAAGCTTTCTTT. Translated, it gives CASKGQEPNTEAFF.

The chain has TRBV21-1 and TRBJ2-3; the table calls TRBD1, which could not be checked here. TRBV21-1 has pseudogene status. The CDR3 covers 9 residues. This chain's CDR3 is CASSKGTVF. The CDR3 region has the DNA TGTGCCAGCAGCAAGGGGACAGTTTTT.